This T cell receptor (beta chain) was captured in a study of spatial heterogeneity in lung cancer. J lost 10 bases, V lost 7 bases, and 8 bases had no gene match. The CDR3 loop spans 12 amino acids. Germline CDR1 and CDR2: DFQATT and SNEGSKA (reference sequence). The time point denotes: sample taken at primary tumor resection. Whole RNA, isolated from tumor, nontumor lung or frozen PBMC, was sequenced without prior sorting. There are a few counts of this clonotype. Each CDR3 protein is one row after TCRdb ran MiXCR on the 5' RACE reads. The sample shows some 85,000 distinct CDR3 sequences, about 20% of them seen only once.

The receptor's source is a male donor with early-stage non-small cell lung cancer. This rearrangement joins TRBV20-1 to TRBJ2-1, with TRBD2 matching over 9 bases. This specimen consisted of PBMCs, obtained at surgery. The DNA for the CDR3 is TGCAGTGGGGGCGGGAGGGCTGAGGAGCAGTTCTTC. It yields the protein CSGGGRAEEQFF.